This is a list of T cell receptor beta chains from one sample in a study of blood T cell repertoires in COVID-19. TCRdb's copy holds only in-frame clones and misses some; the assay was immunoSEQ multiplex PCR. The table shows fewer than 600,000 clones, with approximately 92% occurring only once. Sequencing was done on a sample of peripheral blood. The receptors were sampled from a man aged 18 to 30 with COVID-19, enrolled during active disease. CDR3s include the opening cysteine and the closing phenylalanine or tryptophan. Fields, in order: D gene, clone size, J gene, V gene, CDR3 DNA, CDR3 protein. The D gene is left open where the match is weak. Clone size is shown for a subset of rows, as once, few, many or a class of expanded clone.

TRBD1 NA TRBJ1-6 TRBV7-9 TGTGCCAGCAGCCTACCGGGACAGGGTTCACCCCTCCACTTT CASSLPGQGSPLHF
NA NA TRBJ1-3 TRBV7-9 TGTGCCAGCAGCTCGGCGGGTTCAGAAGGAAACACCATATATTTT CASSSAGSEGNTIYF
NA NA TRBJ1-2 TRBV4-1 TGCGCCAGCAGCCAAGTCGGGTCCGGAGACTATGGCTACACCTTC CASSQVGSGDYGYTF
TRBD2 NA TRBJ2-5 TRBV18 TGTGCCAGCTCACCACCTGGGGGGGGCCAAGAGACCCAGTACTTC CASSPPGGGQETQYF
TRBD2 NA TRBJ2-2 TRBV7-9 TGTGCCAGCAGCTTATATGGATCAGCGGGAATGAACACCGGGGAGCTGTTTTTT CASSLYGSAGMNTGELFF
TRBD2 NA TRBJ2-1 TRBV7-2 TGTGCCAGCAGCTTTAGCGGGGGGGGCGATGAGCAGTTCTTC CASSFSGGGDEQFF
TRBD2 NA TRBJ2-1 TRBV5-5 TGTGCCAGCAGCCTACGACTAGCGACCTACAATGAGCAGTTCTTC CASSLRLATYNEQFF
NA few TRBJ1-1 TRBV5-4 TGTGCCAGCCGCAGTCTCGGGGACACTGAAGCTTTCTTT CASRSLGDTEAFF
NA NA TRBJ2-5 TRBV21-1 TGTGCCAGCAATCAGAGCAGGGCGGAGGGAAAGGCAGAGACCCAGTACTTC CASNQSRAEGKAETQYF
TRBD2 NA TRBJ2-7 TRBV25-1 TGTGCCAGCGCCCGCGTTGGGGGGGACTCCTACGAGCAGTACTTC CASARVGGDSYEQYF
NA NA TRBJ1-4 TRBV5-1 TGCGCCAGCAGCGTCCAGGGAAATGAAAAACTGTTTTTT CASSVQGNEKLFF
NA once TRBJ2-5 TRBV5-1 TGCGCCAGCAGCGGCGGCGGGGTGGAGGAGACCCAGTACTTC CASSGGGVEETQYF
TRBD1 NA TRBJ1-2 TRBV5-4 TGTGCCAGCAGCCCCCTGACAGGGGGCACGGAAAACTATGGCTACACCTTC CASSPLTGGTENYGYTF
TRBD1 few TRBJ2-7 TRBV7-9 TGTGCCAGCAGCTCCCGGGACAGAAGCTACGAGCAGTACTTC CASSSRDRSYEQYF
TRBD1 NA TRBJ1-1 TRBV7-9 TGTGCCAGCAGCCCAGGGGCGAAAGGGACAGGGGGCGCGAACACTGAAGCTTTCTTT CASSPGAKGTGGANTEAFF
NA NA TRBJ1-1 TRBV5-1 TGCGCCAGCAGCTTTGGGGCAGGGGACCCGAACACTGAAGCTTTCTTT CASSFGAGDPNTEAFF
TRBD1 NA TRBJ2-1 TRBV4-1 TGCGCCAGCAGCCGGGGACAGGGGTGGTCTGAGCAGTTCTTC CASSRGQGWSEQFF
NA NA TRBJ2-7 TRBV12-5 TGTGCTAGTGGTTTGGTCGGACGGGGTAGCTCCTACGAGCAGTACTTC CASGLVGRGSSYEQYF
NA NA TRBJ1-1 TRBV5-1 TGCGCCAGCAGCTTAAACCGGGGGATGGCTTTCTTT CASSLNRGMAFF
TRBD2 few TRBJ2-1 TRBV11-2 TGTGCCAGCAGCTCCCAGCGGGGACCGTACAATGAGCAGTTCTTC CASSSQRGPYNEQFF
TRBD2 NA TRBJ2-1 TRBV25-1 TGTGCCAGCAGTGTTGGGACTAGCGGGAGTGATGAGCAGTTCTTC CASSVGTSGSDEQFF
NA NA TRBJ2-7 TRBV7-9 TGTGCCAGCAGCAGCTTTTATATGTACGAGCAGTACTTC CASSSFYMYEQYF
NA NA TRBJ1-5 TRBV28 TGTGCCAGCAGTTTACAGGTTTATCAGCCCCAGCATTTT CASSLQVYQPQHF
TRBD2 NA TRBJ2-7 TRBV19 TGTGCCAGTAGTATAGGAGGTATAGCGGGAGCCTACGAGCAGTACTTC CASSIGGIAGAYEQYF
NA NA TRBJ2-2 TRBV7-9 TGTGCCAGCAGCTTAGGACTAGTTAACACCGGGGAGCTGTTTTTT CASSLGLVNTGELFF
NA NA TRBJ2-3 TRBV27 TGTGCCAGCAGTCTCCACCTCGCGCGGACAGATACGCAGTATTTT CASSLHLARTDTQYF
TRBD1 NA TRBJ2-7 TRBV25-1 TGTGCCAGCAGTGAATCAGGGGGCGGGACCTTTTACTACGAGCAGTACTTC CASSESGGGTFYYEQYF
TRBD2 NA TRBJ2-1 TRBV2 TGTGCCAGCAGTAGCGGGAGCTCCTACAATGAGCAGTTCTTC CASSSGSSYNEQFF
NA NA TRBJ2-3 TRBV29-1 TGCAGCGTCCGACTAACGCACGCGGATACGCAGTATTTT CSVRLTHADTQYF
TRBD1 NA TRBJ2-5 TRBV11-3 TGTGCCAGCAGCTTTCCACAGGGGGGTACACTAGGCGGAGAGACCCAGTACTTC CASSFPQGGTLGGETQYF
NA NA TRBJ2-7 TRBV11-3 TGTGCCAGCAGCCCACCTCCGGGCGGGGGCCTCCGCGAGCAGTACTTC CASSPPPGGGLREQYF
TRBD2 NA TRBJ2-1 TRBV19 TGTGCCAGTAGTATAGACGGGACTAGCGGGGGAGATGAGCAGTTCTTC CASSIDGTSGGDEQFF
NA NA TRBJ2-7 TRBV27 TGTGCCAGCTCGGTAGGAGAAAAATACGAGCAGTACTTC CASSVGEKYEQYF
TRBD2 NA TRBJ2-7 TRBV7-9 TGTGCCAGCAGCTTATCGGCGGGAGAGGAGGAGCAGTACTTC CASSLSAGEEEQYF
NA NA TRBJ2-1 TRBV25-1 TGTGCCAGCCGGGGAGCAGGTAGCTCCTACAATGAGCAGTTCTTC CASRGAGSSYNEQFF
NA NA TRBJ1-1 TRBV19 TGTGCCAGTAGGGACAGAAACACTGAAGCTTTCTTT CASRDRNTEAFF
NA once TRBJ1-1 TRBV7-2 TGTGCCAGCAGCCCCCCAGGGGTGAACACTGAAGCTTTCTTT CASSPPGVNTEAFF
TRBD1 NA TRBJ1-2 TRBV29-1 TGCAGCGTTGGCGACAGGGACCGCTATGGCTACACCTTC CSVGDRDRYGYTF
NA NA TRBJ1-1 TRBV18 TGTGCCAGCTCAAACGGAGACACTGAAGCTTTCTTT CASSNGDTEAFF
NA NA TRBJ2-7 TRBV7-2 TGTGCCAGCAGCGACATCGGGGGTTGGGCCTACGAGCAGTACTTC CASSDIGGWAYEQYF
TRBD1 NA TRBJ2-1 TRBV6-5 TGTGCCAGCAGAAAGGACAGGGGAGGTAATGAGCAGTTCTTC CASRKDRGGNEQFF
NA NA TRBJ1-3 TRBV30 TGTGCCTGGACCGGTCTCACCGCGAACACCATATATTTT CAWTGLTANTIYF
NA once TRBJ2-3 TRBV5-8 TGTGCCAGCAGCTATCAGGGATCTAGCACAGATACGCAGTATTTT CASSYQGSSTDTQYF
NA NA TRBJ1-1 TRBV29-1 TGCAGCGTTCGAAAGGTTGCGGACACTGAAGCTTTCTTT CSVRKVADTEAFF
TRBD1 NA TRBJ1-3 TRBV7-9 TGTGCCAGCAGCCCCACAGGGGCGCTGGGAAACACCATATATTTT CASSPTGALGNTIYF
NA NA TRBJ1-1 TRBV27 TGTGCCAGCAGTTACCGACAGGCCACTGAAGCTTTCTTT CASSYRQATEAFF
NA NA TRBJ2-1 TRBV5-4 TGTGCCAGCAGCTTGGGGCAGGGGGGTTGGAATGAGCAGTTCTTC CASSLGQGGWNEQFF
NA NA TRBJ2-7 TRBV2 TGTGCCAGCAGTGAGTACAGAAACTACGAGCAGTACTTC CASSEYRNYEQYF
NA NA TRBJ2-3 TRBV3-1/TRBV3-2 TGTGCCAGCAGCCTCACTCAAACAGGCACAGATACGCAGTATTTT CASSLTQTGTDTQYF
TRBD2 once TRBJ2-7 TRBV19 TGTGCCAGTAGTATAGAACCGGGGACTAGCGGGAGGGCCGCATTCCACGAGCAGTACTTC CASSIEPGTSGRAAFHEQYF
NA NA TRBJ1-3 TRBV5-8 TGTGCCAGCAGCTTGGTCCCTAAATTTCGCGCTGGAAACACCATATATTTT CASSLVPKFRAGNTIYF
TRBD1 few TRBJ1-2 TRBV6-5 TGTGCCAGCAGTTACTCTTCAGGGGGCCACTATGGCTACACCTTC CASSYSSGGHYGYTF
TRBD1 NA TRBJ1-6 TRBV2 TGTGCCAGCAGGACGCCGACAGGGTTTAATTCACCCCTCCACTTT CASRTPTGFNSPLHF